A selection of T cell receptor beta chains follows, all from one sample in a study of cytomegalovirus exposure and HLA in healthy donors. Produced via immunoSEQ multiplex PCR; TCRdb's table is partial and in-frame only. Found here are some 200,000 clones, around 89% of them singletons; the top ten hold about 1%. Material for sequencing was PBMCs. These TCRs come from a woman under 30 in good health and CMV-seronegative. CDR3s include the opening cysteine and the closing phenylalanine or tryptophan. A D gene is named only where the DNA matches it firmly. Where a row states a size, it is once, few, many or the class of an expanded clone; other rows omit it.

v_gene	d_gene	abundance	j_gene	CDR3nt	CDR3aa
TRBV13	NA	NA	TRBJ2-7	TGTGCCAGCAGACGATGGGCCCTGGAGCAGTACTTC	CASRRWALEQYF
TRBV5-1	TRBD1	NA	TRBJ1-6	TGCGCCAGCAGCTTAGGACAGGGCCCTACTAATTCACCCCTCCACTTT	CASSLGQGPTNSPLHF
TRBV11-2	TRBD1	NA	TRBJ2-5	TGTGCCAGCAGTCCCGGGACAGGGGTAAAAGAGACCCAGTACTTC	CASSPGTGVKETQYF
TRBV7-9	NA	NA	TRBJ2-1	TGTGCCAGCAGCCGCGACAGTTTTGTCGAGCAGTTCTTC	CASSRDSFVEQFF
TRBV4-3	NA	NA	TRBJ2-6	TGCGCCAGCAGCCAAGATTGGGACACCTCTGGGGCCAACGTCCTGACTTTC	CASSQDWDTSGANVLTF
TRBV19	NA	NA	TRBJ1-1	TGTGCCAGCGGACCCAGGGGATATATGCCTCTGAACACTGAAGCTTTCTTT	CASGPRGYMPLNTEAFF
TRBV5-4	TRBD2	NA	TRBJ2-5	TGTGCCAGCAGCTTGGTGGAGCGGGGCCTACGTGAGCAGTACTTC	CASSLVERGLREQYF
TRBV18	NA	NA	TRBJ2-5	TGTGCCAGCTCACAGGCTGGGGGCGCGGGAGAGACCCAGTACTTC	CASSQAGGAGETQYF
TRBV9	TRBD2	NA	TRBJ2-3	TGTGCCAGCAGCGTGAATAGCGGGGAAAGCACAGATACGCAGTATTTT	CASSVNSGESTDTQYF
TRBV29-1	TRBD1	NA	TRBJ2-5	TGCAGCGTTGAGACAGGGTTGGAGACCCAGTACTTC	CSVETGLETQYF
TRBV27	TRBD1	NA	TRBJ2-1	TGTGCCAGCAGTCACACAGGGGGTCATTCCTACAATGAGCAGTTCTTC	CASSHTGGHSYNEQFF
TRBV10-1	NA	NA	TRBJ2-7	TGCGCCAGCAGCCAGCGGCTGAGCTCCTACGAGCAGTACTTC	CASSQRLSSYEQYF
TRBV12-1	NA	NA	TRBJ1-2	TGTGCCAGCAGCTTTGCGCACCCGGGGTGCGATGGCTACACCTTC	CASSFAHPGCDGYTF
TRBV7-9	TRBD1	NA	TRBJ1-2	TGTGCCAGCAGCTTAGTTTGGGACAGCCTGCCCTATGGCTACACCTTC	CASSLVWDSLPYGYTF
TRBV27	NA	NA	TRBJ2-7	TGTGCCAGCTCCCCGAACTGGGCAGGGACCTACGAGCAGTACTTC	CASSPNWAGTYEQYF
TRBV6-1	NA	once	TRBJ2-7	TGTGCCAGCAGTCCTGGACAGATTCAGTACTTC	CASSPGQIQYF
TRBV4-3	TRBD1	NA	TRBJ2-3	TGCGCCAGCAGCCAAGAAGGACAGGGGGTCACAGATACGCAGTATTTT	CASSQEGQGVTDTQYF
TRBV27	NA	NA	TRBJ2-7	TGTGCCAGCAGTTTCGGGGGCTCCTACGAGCAGTACTTC	CASSFGGSYEQYF
TRBV2	TRBD1	NA	TRBJ1-2	TGTGCCAGTGGGAGACAGGGGCCCATCTATGGCTACACCTTC	CASGRQGPIYGYTF
TRBV5-4	NA	NA	TRBJ2-7	TGTGCCAGCAGCTTGAGTAGGGGATCCCCCTACGAGCAGTACTTC	CASSLSRGSPYEQYF
TRBV5-4	NA	few	TRBJ2-1	TGTGCCAGCAGCGCCAGCTCCTACAATGAGCAGTTCTTC	CASSASSYNEQFF
TRBV7-3	NA	NA	TRBJ1-1	TGTGCCAGCAGCTTAATGGGCTCCACTGAAGCTTTCTTT	CASSLMGSTEAFF
TRBV11-2	TRBD1	NA	TRBJ1-4	TGTGCCAGCAGCTCCAGACAGGGAGTGGGAGAAAAACTGTTTTTT	CASSSRQGVGEKLFF
TRBV29-1	TRBD2	NA	TRBJ2-7	TGCAGCGTTGTGGGCTGGAGCGGGAGTAATGACGAGCAGTACTTC	CSVVGWSGSNDEQYF
TRBV5-6	NA	NA	TRBJ2-5	TGTGCCAGCAGCCACCTAACAGGGTTTTCGTACCAAGAGACCCAGTACTTC	CASSHLTGFSYQETQYF
TRBV11-2	TRBD1	NA	TRBJ2-5	TGTGCCAGCAGCTCCCGGGACAGACAAGAGACCCAGTACTTC	CASSSRDRQETQYF
TRBV4-1	NA	NA	TRBJ2-3	TGCGCCAGCAGCCAGGTTCAGGGGGATACGCAGTATTTT	CASSQVQGDTQYF
TRBV5-4	NA	NA	TRBJ2-3	TGTGCCAGCAGCTCGTGGGCCCAACGTAGCACAGATACGCAGTATTTT	CASSSWAQRSTDTQYF
TRBV9	TRBD2	NA	TRBJ2-3	TGTGCCAGCAGCGCCCCCCCTTCGGCGGGAGAGGCGCAGTATTTT	CASSAPPSAGEAQYF
TRBV6-4	TRBD1	NA	TRBJ2-5	TGTGCCAGCAGTAGGACAGGCCTGGTTGTGGAGACCCAGTACTTC	CASSRTGLVVETQYF
TRBV14	TRBD2	few	TRBJ2-7	TGTGCCAGCAGCCAAGAACGCGCGGGGGGGCACTACGAGCAGTACTTC	CASSQERAGGHYEQYF
TRBV6-1	NA	NA	TRBJ2-1	TGTGCCAGCAGTGATATGGGGGGAAGGGATGAGCAGTTCTTC	CASSDMGGRDEQFF
TRBV6-1	NA	NA	TRBJ2-7	TGTGCCAGCAGTGCCCGAGGGATCTACGAGCAGTACTTC	CASSARGIYEQYF
TRBV5-1	TRBD1	NA	TRBJ2-1	TGCGCCAGCAGCCCGGATCCCGGGACAGGGAACAATGAGCAGTTCTTC	CASSPDPGTGNNEQFF
TRBV6-1	NA	NA	TRBJ2-1	TGTGCCAGCAGTAGCTATCGGGACAATGAGCAGTTCTTC	CASSSYRDNEQFF
TRBV7-2	NA	NA	TRBJ1-4	TGTGCCAGCAGGGGGGGGGCTAATGAAAAACTGTTTTTT	CASRGGANEKLFF